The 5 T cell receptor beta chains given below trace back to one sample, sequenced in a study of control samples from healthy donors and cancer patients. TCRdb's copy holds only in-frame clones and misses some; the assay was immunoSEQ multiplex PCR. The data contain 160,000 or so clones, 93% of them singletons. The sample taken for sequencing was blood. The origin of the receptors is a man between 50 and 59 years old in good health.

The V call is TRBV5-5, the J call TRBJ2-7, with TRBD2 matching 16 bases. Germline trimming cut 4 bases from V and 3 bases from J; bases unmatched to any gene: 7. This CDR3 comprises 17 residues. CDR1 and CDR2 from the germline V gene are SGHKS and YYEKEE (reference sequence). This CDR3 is CASSRGLAGGDLYEQYF. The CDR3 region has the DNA TGTGCCAGCAGCAGGGGACTAGCGGGAGGGGATCTCTACGAGCAGTACTTC.

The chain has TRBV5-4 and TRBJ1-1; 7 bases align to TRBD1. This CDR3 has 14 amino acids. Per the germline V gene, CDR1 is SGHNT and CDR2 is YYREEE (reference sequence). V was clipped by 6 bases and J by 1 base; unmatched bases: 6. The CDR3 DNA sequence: TGTGCCAGCACCCTGGGACAGCGGAACACTGAAGCTTTCTTT. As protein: CASTLGQRNTEAFF. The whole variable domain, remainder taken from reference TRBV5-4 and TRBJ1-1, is ETGVTQSPTHLIKTRGQQVTLRCSSQSGHNTVSWYQQALGQGPQFIFQYYREEENGRGNFPPRFSGLQFPNYSSELNVNALELDDSALYLCASTLGQRNTEAFFGQGTRLTVV.

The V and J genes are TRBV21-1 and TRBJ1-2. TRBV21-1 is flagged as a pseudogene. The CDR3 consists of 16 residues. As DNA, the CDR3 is TGTGCCAGCAGCAAAAAAAACGATAGCAGGAACTATGGCTACACCTTC. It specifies CASSKKNDSRNYGYTF.

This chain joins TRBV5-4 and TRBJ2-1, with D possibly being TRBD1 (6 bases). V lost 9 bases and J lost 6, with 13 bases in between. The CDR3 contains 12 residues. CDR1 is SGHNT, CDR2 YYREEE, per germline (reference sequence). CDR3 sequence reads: CATYRVGNEQFF. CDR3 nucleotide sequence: TGTGCCACCTACAGGGTGGGCAATGAGCAGTTCTTC.

The CDR3 nucleotides are TGCGCCAGCAGCACGGGACAGGGGAATGAGCAGTTCTTC. Residues: CASSTGQGNEQFF. J is TRBJ2-1 and V is TRBV5-1, with 10 bases lining up with TRBD1. CDR1 SGHRS and CDR2 YFSETQ come from the germline V gene. Unmatched junction bases numbered 2, after V lost 4 bases and J lost 7 bases. The CDR3 is 13 residues long. Filled out from reference TRBV5-1 and TRBJ2-1, the complete variable domain reads KAGVTQTPRYLIKTRGQQVTLSCSPISGHRSVSWYQQTPGQGLQFLFEYFSETQRNKGNFPGRFSGRQFSNSRSEMNVSTLELGDSALYLCASSTGQGNEQFFGPGTRLTVL.